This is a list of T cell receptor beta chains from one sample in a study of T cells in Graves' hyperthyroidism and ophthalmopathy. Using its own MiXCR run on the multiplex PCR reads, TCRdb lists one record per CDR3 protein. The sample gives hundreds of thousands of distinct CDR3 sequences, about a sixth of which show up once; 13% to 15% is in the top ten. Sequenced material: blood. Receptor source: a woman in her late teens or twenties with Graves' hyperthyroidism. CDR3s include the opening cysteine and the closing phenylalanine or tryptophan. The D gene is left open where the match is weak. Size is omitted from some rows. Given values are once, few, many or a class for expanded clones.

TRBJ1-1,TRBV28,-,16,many,TGTGCCAGCAGTACCCGGCGTTTGAAGGGGCCCACTGAAGCTTTCTTT,CASSTRRLKGPTEAFF
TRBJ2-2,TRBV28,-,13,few,TGTGCCAGCAGTTTATACCGGGCCGGGGAGCTGTTTTTT,CASSLYRAGELFF
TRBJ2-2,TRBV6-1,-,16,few,TGTGCCAGCAGTGAACCGACAGGAGGGAACACCGGGGAGCTGTTTTTT,CASSEPTGGNTGELFF
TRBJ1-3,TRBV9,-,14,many,TGTGCCAGCAGCGTAGGAGGGGATACGAACACCATATATTTT,CASSVGGDTNTIYF
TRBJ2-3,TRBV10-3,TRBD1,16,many,TGTGCCATCAGGGACACAGGGGGCTTCGGCACAGATACGCAGTATTTT,CAIRDTGGFGTDTQYF
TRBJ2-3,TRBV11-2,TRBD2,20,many,TGTGCCAGCAGCTACTATGTGACTAGCGGGAGGAGGGGTGGCACAGATACGCAGTATTTT,CASSYYVTSGRRGGTDTQYF
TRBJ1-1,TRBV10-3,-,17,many,TGTGCCATCAGTGATCACGCAGCCCAGGGGCAGGACACTGAAGCTTTCTTT,CAISDHAAQGQDTEAFF
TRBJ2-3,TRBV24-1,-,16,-,TGTGCCACCAGTGATATCCCGCGGGGACCCACAGATACGCAGTATTTT,CATSDIPRGPTDTQYF
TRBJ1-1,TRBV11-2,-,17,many,TGTGCCAGCAGCTTAGTCGTACAGGTTGGAATGAACACTGAAGCTTTCTTT,CASSLVVQVGMNTEAFF
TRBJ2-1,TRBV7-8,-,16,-,TGTGCCAGCAGCTTAGTTTCGGGAGCGCTAGGATATGAGCAGTTCTTC,CASSLVSGALGYEQFF
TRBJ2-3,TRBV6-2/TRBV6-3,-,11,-,TGTGCCAGCAGTTATCTTACGGAGCTGTATTTT,CASSYLTELYF
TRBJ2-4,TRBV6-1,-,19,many,TGTGCCAGCTCCCGAAAGGGGGACTGGGGTAATATAGCCAAAAACATTCAGTACTTC,CASSRKGDWGNIAKNIQYF
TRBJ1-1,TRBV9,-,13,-,TGTGCCAGCAGCGTACTAGGGAACACTGAAGCTTTCTTT,CASSVLGNTEAFF
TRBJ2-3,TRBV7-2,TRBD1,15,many,TGTGCCAGCAGCTTAGGGGACAGGGTCACAGATACGCAGTATTTT,CASSLGDRVTDTQYF
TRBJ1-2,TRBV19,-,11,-,TGTGCCATTGGGGAGGGACATGGCTACACCTTC,CAIGEGHGYTF
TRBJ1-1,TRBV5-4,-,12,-,TGTGCCAGCAGCTTGGCGAACACTGAAGCTTTCTTT,CASSLANTEAFF
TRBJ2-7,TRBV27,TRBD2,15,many,TGTGCCAGCAGTTTTGGGAGCGGGAGGGCCGGCGAGCAGTACTTC,CASSFGSGRAGEQYF
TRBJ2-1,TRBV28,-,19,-,-,CASTRRGVASGSTNNEQLF
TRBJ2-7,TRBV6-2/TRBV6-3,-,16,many,TGTGCCAGCCAATCCAGGGGCCGCCCAAGCTCCTACGAGCAGTACTTC,CASQSRGRPSSYEQYF
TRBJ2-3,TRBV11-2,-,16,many,TGTGCCAGCAGCTTAGTACCCGGGATCAGCACAGATACGCAGTATTTT,CASSLVPGISTDTQYF
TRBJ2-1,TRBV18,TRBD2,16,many,TGTGCCAGCTCCCCAGGACTAGGTCCGGGATACAATGAGCAGTTCTTC,CASSPGLGPGYNEQFF
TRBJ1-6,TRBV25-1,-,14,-,TGTGCCAGCAGTGAAGACAGAATCAGTTCACCCCTCCACTTT,CASSEDRISSPLHF
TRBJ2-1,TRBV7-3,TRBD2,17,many,TGTGCCAGCAGCTTAAACCGTGGGACTATCGTAACCAATGAGCAGTTCTTC,CASSLNRGTIVTNEQFF
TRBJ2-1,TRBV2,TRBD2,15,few,TGTGCCAGCAGTGTAGCGGGACTAACCTACAATGAGCAGTTCTTC,CASSVAGLTYNEQFF
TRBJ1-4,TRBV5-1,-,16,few,TGCGCCAGCAGCCCACAGGGCCCTGCGGCTAATGAAAAACTGTTTTTT,CASSPQGPAANEKLFF
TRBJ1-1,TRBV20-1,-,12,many,TGCACGGCCCATCGTGTTCTCTCTGAAGCTTTCTTT,CTAHRVLSEAFF
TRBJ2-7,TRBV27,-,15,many,TGTGCCAGCAAACCGGGGGACGCTCCTTCCTACGAGCAGTACTTC,CASKPGDAPSYEQYF
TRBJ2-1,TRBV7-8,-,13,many,TGTGCCAGCACTGGACTCGGATGGGATGAGCAGTTCTTC,CASTGLGWDEQFF
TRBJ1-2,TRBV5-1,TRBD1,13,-,TGCGCCAGCAGCTCGACAGGGTCCGGTGGCTACACCTTC,CASSSTGSGGYTF
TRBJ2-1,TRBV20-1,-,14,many,TGCAGTGCCTCGGGTCAGGGCGGGGTGAATGAGCAGTTCTTC,CSASGQGGVNEQFF
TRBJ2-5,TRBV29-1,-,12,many,TGCAGTGACCCCCAGGGCGGAGAGACCCAGTACTTC,CSDPQGGETQYF
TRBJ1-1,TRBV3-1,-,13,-,TGTGCCAGCAGCCGTCGGGGGGGCGGTGAAGCTTTCTTT,CASSRRGGGEAFF
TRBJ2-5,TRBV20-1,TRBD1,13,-,TGCAGTGCTAGAGGACAGGGCCAAGAGACCCAGTACTTC,CSARGQGQETQYF
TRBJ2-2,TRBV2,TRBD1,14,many,TGTGCCAGCAAGAGGACAGGGAACACCGGGGAGCTGTTTTTT,CASKRTGNTGELFF
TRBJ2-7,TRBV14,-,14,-,TGTGCCAGCAGCCACAGGCCTTCCTCCTACGAGCAGTACTTC,CASSHRPSSYEQYF
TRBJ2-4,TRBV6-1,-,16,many,TGTGCCAGCAGTTATTCCACAGGATTCGCCAAAAACATTCAGTACTTC,CASSYSTGFAKNIQYF
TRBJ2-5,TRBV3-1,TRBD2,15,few,TGTGCCAGCAGCCGAGCGGGGGTGCTTCAAGAGACCCAGTACTTC,CASSRAGVLQETQYF
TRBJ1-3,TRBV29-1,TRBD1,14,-,TGCAGCGCGACAGGGGGCTCCTCTGGAAACACCATATATTTT,CSATGGSSGNTIYF
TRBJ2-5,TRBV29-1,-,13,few,TGCAGCGTTGATTGGGGAGAAAGAGAGACCCAGTACTTC,CSVDWGERETQYF
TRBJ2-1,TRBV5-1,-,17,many,TGCGCCAGCAGCTCGTTCTCGGGGGGCAGCTCCTACAATGAGCAGTTCTTC,CASSSFSGGSSYNEQFF
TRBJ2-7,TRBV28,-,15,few,TGTGCCAGCAGTGTAACGGGACCCGGCTCCTACGAGCAGTACTTC,CASSVTGPGSYEQYF
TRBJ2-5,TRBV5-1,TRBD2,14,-,TGCGCCAGCAGCTCTAGCGGGCTGCCGGAGACCCAGTACTTC,CASSSSGLPETQYF
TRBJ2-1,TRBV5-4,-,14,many,TGTGCCAGCAGCTTAAACAGGGTTTTGGATGAGCAGTTCTTC,CASSLNRVLDEQFF
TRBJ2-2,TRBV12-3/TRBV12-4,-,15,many,TGTGCCAGCAGTGGAAGGGCAGGCGACACCGGGGAGCTGTTTTTT,CASSGRAGDTGELFF
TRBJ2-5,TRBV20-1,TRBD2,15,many,TGCAGTGCTCCCCGGACTAGCGGAGCGCGGGAGACCCAGTACTTC,CSAPRTSGARETQYF